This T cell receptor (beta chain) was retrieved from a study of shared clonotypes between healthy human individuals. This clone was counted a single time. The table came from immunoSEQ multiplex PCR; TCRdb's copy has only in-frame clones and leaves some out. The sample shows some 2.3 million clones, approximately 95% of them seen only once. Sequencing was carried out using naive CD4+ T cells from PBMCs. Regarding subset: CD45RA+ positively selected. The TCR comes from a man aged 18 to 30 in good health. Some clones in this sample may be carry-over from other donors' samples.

The CDR3 protein is CASSLSTRGDNLAKNIQYF. The CDR3 DNA follows: TGTGCCAGCAGTTTATCAACCAGGGGGGATAACCTAGCCAAAAACATTCAGTACTTC. This rearrangement joins TRBV27 to TRBJ2-4, with D tentatively TRBD1 (7 bases). With 0 bases removed from V and 0 bases from J, the gap between germline ends came to 18 bases. Germline values: CDR1 MNHEY, CDR2 SMNVEV (reference sequence). The CDR3 is 19 residues long.